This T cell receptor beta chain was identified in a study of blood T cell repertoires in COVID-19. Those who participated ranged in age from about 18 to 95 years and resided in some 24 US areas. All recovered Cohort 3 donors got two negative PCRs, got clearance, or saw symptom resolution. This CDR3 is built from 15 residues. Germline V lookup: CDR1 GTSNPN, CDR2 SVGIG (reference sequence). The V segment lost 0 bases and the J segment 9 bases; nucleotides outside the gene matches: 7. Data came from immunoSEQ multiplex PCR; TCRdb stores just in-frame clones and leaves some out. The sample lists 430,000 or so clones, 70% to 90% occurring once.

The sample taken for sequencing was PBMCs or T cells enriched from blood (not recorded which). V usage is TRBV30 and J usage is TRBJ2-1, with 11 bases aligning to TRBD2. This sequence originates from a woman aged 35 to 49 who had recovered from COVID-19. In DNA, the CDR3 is TGTGCCTGGAGTGTAGAAACTAGCGGGAGAGGTGAGCAGTTCTTC. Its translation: CAWSVETSGRGEQFF.